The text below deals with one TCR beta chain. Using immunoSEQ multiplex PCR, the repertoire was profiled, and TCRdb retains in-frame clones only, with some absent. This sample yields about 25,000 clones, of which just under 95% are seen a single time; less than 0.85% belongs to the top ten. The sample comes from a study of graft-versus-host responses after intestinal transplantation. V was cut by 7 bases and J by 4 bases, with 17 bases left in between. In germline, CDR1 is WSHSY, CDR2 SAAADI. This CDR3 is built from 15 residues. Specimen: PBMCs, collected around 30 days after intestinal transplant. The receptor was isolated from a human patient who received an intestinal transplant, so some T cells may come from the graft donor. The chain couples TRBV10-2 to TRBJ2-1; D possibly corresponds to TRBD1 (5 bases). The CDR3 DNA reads TGCGCCAGCACCCCCGGTGGGGCACTATACAATGAGCAGTTCTTC. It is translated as CASTPGGALYNEQFF.